Listed below are T cell receptor beta chains from one sample, sequenced in a study of T cells in Graves' hyperthyroidism and ophthalmopathy. MiXCR was run by TCRdb on the multiplex PCR reads, yielding one entry per CDR3 protein. The table lists about 640,000 distinct CDR3 sequences, less than 25% of them singletons. Sequencing was performed on blood. The receptors here all came from a man aged 30-40 years with Graves' ophthalmopathy. Each CDR3 is given with its conserved first and last residue. D genes are given only for firm matches. Not all rows give a size; the values are once, few, many and, for expanded clones, a class.

TRBV28	NA	TRBJ2-7	TRBD1	TGTGCCAGCAGCTTAACGCCCAGGGGGTTCTACGAGCAGTACTTC	CASSLTPRGFYEQYF
TRBV28	NA	TRBJ2-5	TRBD2	TGTGCCAGCAGTCTAGGACTAGCGGCCGGGGAGTCAGAGACCCAGTACTTC	CASSLGLAAGESETQYF
TRBV2	NA	TRBJ2-3	NA	TGTGCCAGCAGGATGAATCGCACAGATACGCAGTATTTT	CASRMNRTDTQYF
TRBV7-8	few	TRBJ2-7	NA	TGTGCCAGCAGCTCCTCGGCCACCCATTTATCGGAGCAGTACTTC	CASSSSATHLSEQYF
TRBV20-1	few	TRBJ2-3	TRBD2	TGCAGTGCTATGCAAGCGGGAGGGGGGACAGATACGCAGTATTTT	CSAMQAGGGTDTQYF
TRBV15	few	TRBJ2-1	TRBD2	TGTGCCACCAGCAGAGGCCGAGCGGGGAGCTCCTACAATGAGCAGTTCTTC	CATSRGRAGSSYNEQFF
TRBV28	many	TRBJ2-7	NA	TGTGCCAGCAGTCTTCCCGGTACAGGGAACGAGCAGTACTTC	CASSLPGTGNEQYF
TRBV6-1	few	TRBJ2-1	NA	TGTGCCAGCATTGAGGGGAAAAGCTCCTACAATGAGCAGTTCTTC	CASIEGKSSYNEQFF
TRBV28	many	TRBJ1-2	NA	TGTGCCAGCAGTTTATCGAAGAGCGGGACACCTTACATAGCTAACTATGGCTACACCTTC	CASSLSKSGTPYIANYGYTF
TRBV6-9	NA	TRBJ2-5	TRBD1	TGTGCCAGCAGTTACTTTATCGACAGGGAGCAAGAGACCCAGTACTTC	CASSYFIDREQETQYF
TRBV3-1	NA	TRBJ2-2	NA	TGTGCCAGCATCCAACGTCTAGCATCCGGGGAGCTGTTTTTT	CASIQRLASGELFF
TRBV29-1	NA	TRBJ2-7	NA	TGCAGCGTTCGGGGTTCCTACGAGCAGTACTTC	CSVRGSYEQYF
TRBV28	many	TRBJ2-7	NA	TGTGCCAGCAGCTGGGCGCCGGGGGAGCAGTACTTC	CASSWAPGEQYF
TRBV5-5	NA	TRBJ2-7	TRBD2	TGTGCCAGCAGGTCCGGACTAGCGGCGTCCTACGAGCAGTACTTC	CASRSGLAASYEQYF
TRBV7-2	few	TRBJ2-7	NA	TGTGCCAGCAGCCCGCCCCTAGGAATTGCCTACGAGCAGTACTTC	CASSPPLGIAYEQYF
TRBV7-9	few	TRBJ2-1	NA	TGTGCCAGCAGCCCTACCATGAGCTCCTACAATGAGCAGTTCTTC	CASSPTMSSYNEQFF
TRBV7-9	many	TRBJ2-7	NA	TGTGCCAGCAGCTTAGAGGCTAGCGTGAACTCCTACGAGCAGTACTTC	CASSLEASVNSYEQYF
TRBV6-1	NA	TRBJ1-1	NA	TGTGCCTCTCAGGACTCTAAGCGGACTGAAGCTTTCTTT	CASQDSKRTEAFF
TRBV5-6	few	TRBJ2-7	TRBD1	TGTGCCAGCTCACGGGACAGGGGGCGCCTCGAGCAGTACTTC	CASSRDRGRLEQYF